One sample yielded the 16 T cell receptor beta chains listed below, sequenced in a study of T cells in Graves' hyperthyroidism and ophthalmopathy. Amplification of TCR beta CDR3 regions used RNA as the template. TCR CDR3 underwent first-round RT-PCR with the HTBI primer set. MiXCR, run by TCRdb on the multiplex PCR reads, gives a single entry per CDR3 protein. The sample lists about 350,000 distinct CDR3 sequences; 15% to 20% were seen once. Material: blood. Every receptor here comes from a woman aged 40 to 50 with Graves' ophthalmopathy.

J is TRBJ2-5 and V is TRBV6-1, with D unresolved. The CDR3 loop spans 14 amino acids. Germline-derived CDR1 and CDR2 are MNHNS and SASEGT. The germline V and J ends were trimmed by 2 bases and 1 base, with 8 bases remaining between them. The CDR3 sequence: CASSELAGQETQYF. The CDR3 bases are TGTGCCAGCAGTGAACTCGCCGGCCAAGAGACCCAGTACTTC.

This clonotype occurred many times. The chain joins TRBV6-5 to TRBJ2-7; D gene unclear. Between the trimmed V and J ends, which lost 1 base and 11 bases, there was a span of 6 bases. The CDR3 is made up of 10 amino acids. Germline CDR1 and CDR2: MNHEY and SVGAGI. The CDR3 spells CASSYFLEYF. In nucleotides, the CDR3 is TGTGCCAGCAGTTACTTCCTGGAGTACTTC.

There are many counts of this clonotype. The chain is built from TRBV27 and TRBJ2-7; 10 bases line up with TRBD2. Germline V gives CDR1 MNHEY, CDR2 SMNVEV (reference sequence). The CDR3 covers 15 residues. Trimming removed 3 bases from V and 4 bases from J; junction bases left unmatched: 6. The CDR3 spells CASSLTAGGGYEQYF. CDR3 coding DNA: TGTGCCAGCAGTTTGACAGCGGGAGGGGGTTACGAGCAGTACTTC.

This clonotype was recorded many times. The chain couples TRBV5-1 to TRBJ2-5; 7 nucleotides line up with TRBD1. CDR1 and CDR2 (germline): SGHRS, YFSETQ. The V and J ends lost 5 bases and 5 bases, in that order; junction bases with no gene match: 6. CDR3 size: 13 residues. The CDR3 region has the DNA TGCGCCAGCAGAAGAGGGGGCGACGAGACCCAGTACTTC. This codes for CASRRGGDETQYF.

This clonotype has a count of ten or more. The chain uses TRBV12-3 or TRBV12-4 and TRBJ1-2; maybe TRBD1 (5 bases). The CDR3 consists of 11 residues. With 4 bases removed from V and 7 bases from J, the gap between germline ends came to 7 bases. CDR3 region: CASSSGIGYTF. For the CDR3, the DNA is TGTGCCAGCAGTTCAGGGATTGGCTACACCTTC.

This clonotype was detected a few times. The rearrangement links TRBV15 to TRBJ1-1; D is ambiguous. The germline gives CDR1 LNHNV, CDR2 YYDKDF (reference sequence). The CDR3 has 14 residues. Trimming pared 1 base from V and 2 bases from J, leaving 8 bases between. Here the CDR3 reads CATSRGGVNTEAFF. The CDR3 nucleotides are TGTGCCACCAGCAGAGGTGGGGTTAACACTGAAGCTTTCTTT.

There are many counts of this clonotype. The gene calls are TRBV12-3 or TRBV12-4 and TRBJ1-6; D is undetermined. Trimming left V 4 bases short and J 5 bases short, with 12 bases between. The CDR3 length is 15 residues. The CDR3 nucleotides read TGTGCCAGCAGTTACAGCCCGTCGGATAATTCACCCCTCCACTTT. It encodes CASSYSPSDNSPLHF.

This clonotype appeared a few times. The rearrangement uses TRBV12-3 or TRBV12-4 and TRBJ2-2; D is uncertain. V was shortened by 6 bases and J by 6 bases, with 14 bases between the two germline ends. CDR3 size: 14 residues. CDR3 sequence (DNA): TGTGCCAGCAGGCTAGTGATCGACGCCGGGGAGCTGTTTTTT. It encodes CASRLVIDAGELFF.

This clonotype was observed many times. This chain joins TRBV6-1 and TRBJ2-4; the match to TRBD1 covers 7 bases. This CDR3 contains 16 residues. V was pared by 8 bases and J by 0 bases, with 10 bases of the junction left unmatched. Germline CDR1 MNHNS, CDR2 SASEGT. The CDR3 reads CASRDSLTLAKNIQYF. The CDR3 DNA follows: TGTGCCAGCCGGGACAGCCTCACACTAGCCAAAAACATTCAGTACTTC.

This clonotype was counted many times. The rearrangement uses TRBV5-8 and TRBJ1-2; D unclear. Per germline, CDR1 SGHTS and CDR2 YDEGEE. This CDR3 contains 15 residues. The ends were cut back, 0 bases at V and 1 base at J, with 10 bases in the middle. CDR3 DNA: TGTGCCAGCAGCTTGGATGCAGAACTTAACTATGGCTACACCTTC. Encoded protein: CASSLDAELNYGYTF.

This clonotype was observed many times. The gene calls are TRBV29-1 and TRBJ2-4; D may be TRBD1 (5 bases). The CDR3 is 14 amino acids. V was pared by 4 bases and J by 0 bases, with 10 bases between. Looked up from germline, CDR1 is SQVTM and CDR2 is ANQGSEA. The DNA of the CDR3 is TGCAGCGTTGTGGAACAGGTAGCCAAAAACATTCAGTACTTC. Translating gives CSVVEQVAKNIQYF.

At least ten counts were recorded for this clonotype. The chain uses TRBV28 and TRBJ2-5; D is perhaps TRBD1 or TRBD2 (5 bases each). Trimming removed 5 bases from V and 5 bases from J, with 15 bases in between. Germline values: CDR1 MDHEN, CDR2 SYDVKM. This CDR3 is 14 amino acids long. The CDR3 here is CASSLHQGRETQYF. CDR3 nucleotides: TGTGCCAGCAGTCTACACCAGGGACGGGAGACCCAGTACTTC. Based on the CDR3 plus reference TRBV28 and TRBJ2-5, the full variable domain is DVKVTQSSRYLVKRTGEKVFLECVQDMDHENMFWYRQDPGLGLRLIYFSYDVKMKEKGDIPEGYSVSREKKERFSLILESASTNQTSMYLCASSLHQGRETQYFGPGTRLLVL.

The V call is TRBV12-3 or TRBV12-4, the J call TRBJ1-2; 10 positions agree with TRBD1. The CDR3 runs to 14 residues. J lost 8 bases, V lost 8 bases, and 11 bases had no gene match. The CDR3 is CASSPGQGSRGYTF. Here the CDR3 DNA reads TGTGCCAGCTCCCCGGGACAGGGGTCGAGAGGCTACACCTTC.

In its sample, this clonotype was seen many times. The chain is built from TRBV19 and TRBJ2-5; TRBD2 aligns across 14 bases. J gave up 2 bases and V 4 bases, and 6 bases lay outside the gene matches. The CDR3 loop spans 17 amino acids. From germline, CDR1 is LNHDA and CDR2 SQIVND (reference sequence). CDR3 loop: CASSTRTSGRMQETQYF. The CDR3 DNA reads TGTGCCAGTAGTACAAGGACTAGCGGGAGGATGCAAGAGACCCAGTACTTC. The complete variable domain, with remaining parts taken from reference TRBV19 and TRBJ2-5, reads DGGITQSPKYLFRKEGQNVTLSCEQNLNHDAMYWYRQDPGQGLRLIYYSQIVNDFQKGDIAEGYSVSREKKESFPLTVTSAQKNPTAFYLCASSTRTSGRMQETQYFGPGTRLLVL.

This clonotype was seen many times. This chain connects TRBV29-1 to TRBJ2-7; D possibly corresponds to TRBD1 (6 bases). CDR3 size: 12 residues. Germline lookup yields CDR1 SQVTM and CDR2 ANQGSEA. The V and J ends lost 4 bases and 2 bases respectively, with 9 bases between them. The CDR3 region has the DNA TGCAGCGTTGGACAGGTTCCCTACGAGCAGTACTTC. As protein: CSVGQVPYEQYF.

This clonotype was seen at least ten times. The chain carries TRBV11-3 and TRBJ2-2; D is possibly TRBD1 or TRBD2 (6 bases each). V dropped 1 base and J dropped 0 bases, with 12 bases sitting between them. Germline CDR1 SGHNT, CDR2 YENEEA. The CDR3 contains 17 residues. CDR3 sequence: CASSLVGGQANTGELFF. The DNA for the CDR3 is TGTGCCAGCAGCTTAGTAGGGGGGCAGGCGAACACCGGGGAGCTGTTTTTT.